This passage covers 4 T cell receptor beta chains from one sample sequenced in a study of blood T cell repertoires in COVID-19. The assay was immunoSEQ multiplex PCR, and TCRdb's table has in-frame clones only and misses some. Of some 250,000 clones in the sample, around 88% are singletons; the top ten hold about 3.1%. The specimen was peripheral blood. The origin of the receptors is a woman aged 25 to 39 who had recovered from COVID-19.

This clone turned up a few times. The chain links TRBV7-9 to TRBJ1-2; no reliable D call. Trimming cost V 7 bases and J 5 bases, with 17 bases left between them. Looked up from germline, CDR1 is SEHNR and CDR2 is FQNEAQ (reference sequence). This CDR3 comprises 14 residues. CDR3: CASTTVRAGYGYTF. The CDR3 DNA sequence: TGTGCCAGCACCACCGTTAGGGCGGGATATGGCTACACCTTC.

The V gene is TRBV2, the J gene TRBJ2-7; 9 bases match TRBD1. Germline CDR1 and CDR2: SNHLY and FYNNEI. The CDR3 loop spans 15 amino acids. Unmatched junction bases numbered 11, after V lost 6 bases and J lost 5 bases. The CDR3 coding sequence is TGTGCCAGCAGGGAACCCGGACAGGGGAGGAACGAGCAGTACTTC. Translating gives CASREPGQGRNEQYF. Supplemented by reference TRBV2 and TRBJ2-7, the full variable domain reads EPEVTQTPSHQVTQMGQEVILRCVPISNHLYFYWYRQILGQKVEFLVSFYNNEISEKSEIFDDQFSVERPDGSNFTLKIRSTKLEDSAMYFCASREPGQGRNEQYFGPGTRLTVT.

The chain employs TRBV6-1 and TRBJ2-3, with TRBD2 matching 9 bases. The CDR3 length is 16 residues. In germline, CDR1 is MNHNS, CDR2 SASEGT. The V gene end was trimmed by 4 bases and the J gene end by 2 bases; junction bases not matched to a gene: 7. CDR3 region: CASSGLSGGFTDTQYF. The CDR3 DNA reads TGTGCCAGCAGTGGTTTAAGCGGGGGGTTCACAGATACGCAGTATTTT.

The chain's CDR3 is CASSLWVGQLAKNIQYF. The CDR3, as DNA: TGTGCCAGCAGCTTGTGGGTTGGGCAGTTGGCCAAAAACATTCAGTACTTC. The V and J genes are TRBV5-4 and TRBJ2-4; D gene uncertain. Trimming left V 1 base short and J 1 base short, with 15 bases between. The CDR3 extends over 17 amino acids. Germline loops: CDR1 SGHNT, CDR2 YYREEE (reference sequence). The variable domain in full, completed from reference TRBV5-4 and TRBJ2-4, reads ETGVTQSPTHLIKTRGQQVTLRCSSQSGHNTVSWYQQALGQGPQFIFQYYREEENGRGNFPPRFSGLQFPNYSSELNVNALELDDSALYLCASSLWVGQLAKNIQYFGAGTRLSVL.